One sample yielded the 11 T cell receptor beta chains listed below, sequenced in a study of vaccination effects on CD4 cells after COVID-19. Isolating CD4+ T cells followed less than 11 days of culture. Two-dose BNT162b2 or mRNA-1273 vaccination was given to participants. The method was immunoSEQ multiplex PCR; TCRdb's version includes in-frame clones alone and lacks a portion of them. The sample holds approximately 60,000 clones; 78% are singletons and the top ten take 4.3%. No cognate antigen is known for these TCRs. The source material was CD4+ T cells from PBMCs cultured without peptide, sampled after COVID-19 vaccination. These receptor sequences come from a human donor who received a COVID-19 vaccine.

V gene TRBV14 combines with J gene TRBJ1-2; 7 bases agree with TRBD1. With 1 base clipped from V and 4 bases from J, the junction kept 3 bases outside the gene matches. This CDR3 has 14 amino acids. Germline assignment: CDR1 SGHDN and CDR2 FVKESK. In DNA, the CDR3 is TGTGCCAGCAGCCAAGTTGGGACAGCCTATGGCTACACCTTC. Translating it yields CASSQVGTAYGYTF.

The count of this clone is one. The chain uses TRBV15 and TRBJ2-1, with D tentatively TRBD1 or TRBD2 (5 bases each). Deletions cut 7 bases from V and 9 bases from J, with 13 bases between. The CDR3 has 12 residues. In germline, CDR1 is LNHNV, CDR2 YYDKDF (reference sequence). CDR3 in amino acids: CATTRDLGEQFF. DNA of the CDR3: TGTGCCACCACCCGGGACCTCGGTGAGCAGTTCTTC.

This clone was picked up one time. This sequence joins TRBV7-2 and TRBJ1-4; D is unclear. This CDR3 is 15 amino acids long. CDR1 and CDR2 from the germline V gene are SGHTA and FQGNSA. The V end lost 5 bases, the J end lost 7 bases, and 17 bases lay between the germline ends. In DNA form, the CDR3 reads TGTGCCAGCAGCCTAAGGGCGAGGGATGGTGAAAAACTGTTTTTT. Translated, it gives CASSLRARDGEKLFF. Filled out from reference TRBV7-2 and TRBJ1-4, the complete variable domain reads GAGVSQSPSNKVTEKGKDVELRCDPISGHTALYWYRQSLGQGLEFLIYFQGNSAPDKSGLPSDRFSAERTGGSVSTLTIQRTQQEDSAVYLCASSLRARDGEKLFFGSGTQLSVL.

The CDR3 region has the DNA TGTGCCAGCAGCGCGGACAGGGGCTCTGGAAACACCATATATTTT. Amino acids: CASSADRGSGNTIYF. The chain links TRBV11-3 to TRBJ1-3, with 9 bases aligning to TRBD1. The CDR3 extends over 15 amino acids. V shed 5 bases, J shed 0 bases, and the junction held 2 bases outside the gene matches. Germline values: CDR1 SGHNT, CDR2 YENEEA.

This clone was seen just once. The V call is TRBV19, the J call TRBJ2-1; possible D gene TRBD1, 5 bases. This CDR3 has 14 residues. Germline V gives CDR1 LNHDA, CDR2 SQIVND (reference sequence). V lost 6 bases and J 7 bases, leaving 16 bases between the germline ends. The CDR3 sequence: CASSKVGHLNEQFF. CDR3 DNA: TGTGCCAGTAGCAAGGTGGGGCATCTAAATGAGCAGTTCTTC.

V gene TRBV6-5 combines with J gene TRBJ1-5, with D hard to call. V dropped 4 bases and J dropped 0 bases, with 7 bases sitting between them. Germline CDR1 reads MNHEY; CDR2 reads SVGAGI. This CDR3 is built from 14 residues. This chain's CDR3 is CASSSEYSNQPQHF. CDR3 sequence (DNA): TGTGCCAGCAGTTCTGAGTATAGCAATCAGCCCCAGCATTTT.

V and J are TRBV10-3 and TRBJ2-5; the D gene could be TRBD1 or TRBD2 (5 bases each). There are 14 residues in the CDR3. CDR1 is ENHRY and CDR2 is SYGVKD in the germline V gene. Trimming cost V 2 bases and J 3 bases, with 10 bases left between them. The CDR3 region has the DNA TGTGCCATCAGTGAGGGGGGACGGAAAGAGACCCAGTACTTC. Translating gives CAISEGGRKETQYF.

V gene TRBV30 combines with J gene TRBJ1-3; tentatively, D is TRBD1 (5 bases). V shed 1 base and J shed 3 bases, with 16 bases lying between them. The germline V gene has CDR1 GTSNPN and CDR2 SVGIG (reference sequence). CDR3 size: 16 residues. The CDR3 bases are TGTGCCTGGAGTGGCCCCGGGGCTCCTTTTGGAAACACCATATATTTT. Translation gives CAWSGPGAPFGNTIYF.

This clone is medium-sized by share. The gene calls are TRBV4-3 and TRBJ1-1; 7 bases line up with TRBD1. CDR3 length: 14 amino acids. Germline CDR1 and CDR2: LGHNA and YSLEER. The J segment lost 12 bases and the V segment lost 6 bases, leaving 16 bases of the junction unmatched. The CDR3 nucleotides read TGCGCCAGCAGACAACAGGGGACCTCGTCGGGGACTTTCTTT. Translated: CASRQQGTSSGTFF.

The chain combines TRBV3-1 (or the pseudogene TRBV3-2) with TRBJ2-7; 12 bases are shared with TRBD2. CDR3 length equals 15 residues. V trimming: 4 bases; J trimming: 4 bases; junction bases outside the gene matches: 5. CDR1 and CDR2 (germline): LGHDT, YNNKEL (reference sequence). The CDR3 region is CASSPGLAGLYEQYF. In DNA, the CDR3 is TGTGCCAGCAGCCCGGGACTAGCGGGTTTGTACGAGCAGTACTTC.

The rearrangement joins TRBV11-2 to TRBJ2-7; D gene unclear. The CDR3 consists of 13 residues. Germline lookup yields CDR1 SGHAT and CDR2 FQNNGV. Trimming removed 1 base from V and 3 bases from J, with 7 bases in between. CDR3 in amino acids: CASSLGPGYEQYF. CDR3 sequence (DNA): TGTGCCAGCAGCTTAGGGCCGGGCTACGAGCAGTACTTC.